This passage covers 5 T cell receptor beta chains from one sample sequenced in a study of CD8 T cells in ankylosing spondylitis (dated by TCRdb to 2015 to 2018). The protocol used for the library was 5' RACE. The data were produced on an Illumina HiSeq 2500. Using fastp at Q25 and MiXCR, TCRdb reprocessed the public reads and kept productive beta chains. Rows with a matching CDR3 protein are joined into one entry that keeps the most common DNA and genes. Across this sample there are about 130,000 distinct CDR3 sequences, with roughly 8.8% seen only once. Approximately 3.4% of the sample rests with the top ten. The sample taken for sequencing was blood, either unsorted or a sorted T cell fraction (not recorded which). Receptors were obtained from a male donor with ankylosing spondylitis or in good health (not recorded which).

This clonotype was recorded at least ten times. The rearrangement uses TRBV20-1 and TRBJ1-2, with D possibly matching TRBD1 (5 bases). Per germline, CDR1 DFQATT and CDR2 SNEGSKA (reference sequence). V was pared by 6 bases and J by 0 bases, with 14 bases between. The CDR3 sequence is 14 residues long. The CDR3 bases are TGCAGTGCCGCCAACCCGGACACTAACTATGGCTACACCTTC. Protein product: CSAANPDTNYGYTF.

CDR3 amino acids: CASRPPDREQFF. CDR3 coding DNA: TGTGCCAGCAGGCCCCCAGACAGAGAGCAGTTCTTC. V is TRBV3-1 and J is TRBJ2-1; D is perhaps TRBD1 (5 bases). V dropped 6 bases and J dropped 10 bases, with 13 bases sitting between them. The CDR3 runs 12 residues. Germline lookup yields CDR1 LGHDT and CDR2 YNNKEL (reference sequence).

V is TRBV24-1 and J is TRBJ2-1; D remains ambiguous. The V and J ends lost 9 bases and 9 bases respectively, with 17 bases between them. Germline assignment: CDR1 KGHDR and CDR2 SFDVKD. The CDR3 is 13 amino acids. CDR3 nucleotides: TGTGCCACCTCCGACCTCGGGTTAGGTGAGCAGTTCTTC. Translated, it gives CATSDLGLGEQFF.

V gene TRBV10-3 combines with J gene TRBJ2-3; TRBD1 aligns across 9 bases. With 3 bases clipped from V and 4 bases from J, the junction kept 2 bases outside the gene matches. Germline V lookup: CDR1 ENHRY, CDR2 SYGVKD. This CDR3 has 14 amino acids. CDR3 amino acids: CAISDDRGSDTQYF. The CDR3 DNA sequence: TGTGCCATCAGTGATGACAGGGGGTCAGATACGCAGTATTTT.

This clonotype was found many times. This chain joins TRBV7-2 and TRBJ2-7; no reliable D call. Germline V lookup: CDR1 SGHTA, CDR2 FQGNSA. V lost 2 bases, J lost 1 base, and 6 bases lay in between. The CDR3 totals 13 residues. Written as DNA, the CDR3 is TGTGCCAGCAGCTTACTAGAATCCTACGAGCAGTACTTC. As protein: CASSLLESYEQYF.